Sequencing of this T cell receptor beta chain was carried out in a study of shared clonotypes between healthy human individuals. About the study: Researchers drew samples from two women and three men aged 18 to 49.

Per the germline V gene, CDR1 is GTSNPN and CDR2 is SVGIG (reference sequence). The V end lost 6 bases, the J end lost 4 bases, and 10 bases lay between the germline ends. The CDR3 has 11 amino acids. Every donor was a Caucasian adult from Nashville, Tennessee. Assay execution proceeded at the deep level. The unsorted PBMC sample used ten immunoSEQ deep assay plates. Clones were sequenced by immunoSEQ multiplex PCR, and TCRdb holds only the in-frame ones, with some missing. Of some 500,000 clones listed, approximately 79% are singletons. The material sequenced was PBMCs. The chain joins TRBV30 to TRBJ2-7; no definite D call. The source of this sequence is a woman in her forties in good health. Some clones in this sample may be carry-over from other donors' samples. The CDR3 nucleotides are TGTGCCTGCTGCGACCCATACGAGCAGTACTTC. It specifies CACCDPYEQYF.